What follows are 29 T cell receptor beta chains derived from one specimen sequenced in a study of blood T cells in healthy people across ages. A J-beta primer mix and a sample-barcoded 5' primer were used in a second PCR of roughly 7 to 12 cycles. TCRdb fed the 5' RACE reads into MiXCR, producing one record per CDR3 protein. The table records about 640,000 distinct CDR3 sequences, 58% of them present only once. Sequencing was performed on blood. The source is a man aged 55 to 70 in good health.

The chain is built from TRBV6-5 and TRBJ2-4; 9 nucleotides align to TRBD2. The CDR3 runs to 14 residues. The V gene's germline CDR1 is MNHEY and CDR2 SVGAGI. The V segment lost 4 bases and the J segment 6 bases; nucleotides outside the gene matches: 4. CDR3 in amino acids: CASSSERGVNIQYF. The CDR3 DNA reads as TGTGCCAGCAGTTCGGAGCGGGGGGTAAACATTCAGTACTTC.

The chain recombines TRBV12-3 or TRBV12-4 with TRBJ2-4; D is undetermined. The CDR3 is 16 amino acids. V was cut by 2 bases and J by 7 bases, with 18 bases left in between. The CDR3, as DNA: TGTGCCAGCAGTTTATGGGAACCTTTAGCCTTGAACATTCAGTACTTC. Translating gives CASSLWEPLALNIQYF.

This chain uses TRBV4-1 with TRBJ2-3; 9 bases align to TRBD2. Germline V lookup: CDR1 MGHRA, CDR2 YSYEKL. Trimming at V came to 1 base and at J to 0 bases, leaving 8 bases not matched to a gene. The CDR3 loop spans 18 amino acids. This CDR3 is CASSQVGASGISTDTQYF. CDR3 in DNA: TGCGCCAGCAGCCAAGTGGGGGCTAGCGGGATTAGCACAGATACGCAGTATTTT.

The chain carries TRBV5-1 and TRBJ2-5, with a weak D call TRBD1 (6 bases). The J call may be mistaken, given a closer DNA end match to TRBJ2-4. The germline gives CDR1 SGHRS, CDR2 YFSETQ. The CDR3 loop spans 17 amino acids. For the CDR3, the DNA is TGCGCCAGCAGCTCACTACTCCAGGGGTATGGGAAAAACATTCAGTACTTC. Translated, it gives CASSSLLQGYGKNIQYF.

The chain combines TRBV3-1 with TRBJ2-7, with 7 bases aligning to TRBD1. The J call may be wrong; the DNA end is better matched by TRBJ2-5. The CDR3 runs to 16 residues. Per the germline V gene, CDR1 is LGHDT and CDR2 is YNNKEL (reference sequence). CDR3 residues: CASSQDPGQQTETQYF. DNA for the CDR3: TGTGCCAGCAGCCAAGACCCGGGACAGCAAACGGAGACCCAGTACTTC.

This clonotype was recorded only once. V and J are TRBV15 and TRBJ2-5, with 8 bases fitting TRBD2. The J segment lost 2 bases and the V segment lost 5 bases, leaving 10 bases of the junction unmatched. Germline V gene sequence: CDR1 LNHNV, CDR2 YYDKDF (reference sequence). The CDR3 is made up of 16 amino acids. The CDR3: CATSDPLAAIQETQYF. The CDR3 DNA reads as TGTGCCACCAGCGACCCACTAGCGGCAATTCAAGAGACCCAGTACTTC.

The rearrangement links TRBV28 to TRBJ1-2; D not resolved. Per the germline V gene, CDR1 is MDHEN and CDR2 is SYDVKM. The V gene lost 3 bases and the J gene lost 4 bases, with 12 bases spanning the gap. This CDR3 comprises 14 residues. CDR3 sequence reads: CASSFTSLGYGYTF. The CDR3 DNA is TGTGCCAGCAGTTTCACCAGTCTGGGCTATGGCTACACCTTC.

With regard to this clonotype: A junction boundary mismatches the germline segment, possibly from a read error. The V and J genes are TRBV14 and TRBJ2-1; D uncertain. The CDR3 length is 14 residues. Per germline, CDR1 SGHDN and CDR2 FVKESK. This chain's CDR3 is CAGSQGDSYNEQFF. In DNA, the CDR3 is TGTGCCGGCAGCCAAGGTGACTCCTACAATGAGCAGTTCTTC.

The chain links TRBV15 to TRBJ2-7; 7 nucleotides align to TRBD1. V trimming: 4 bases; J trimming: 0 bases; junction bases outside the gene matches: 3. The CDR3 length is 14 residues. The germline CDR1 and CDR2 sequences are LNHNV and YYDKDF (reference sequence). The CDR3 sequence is CATSTRDSSYEQYF. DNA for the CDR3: TGTGCCACCAGCACCCGGGACAGCTCCTACGAGCAGTACTTC.

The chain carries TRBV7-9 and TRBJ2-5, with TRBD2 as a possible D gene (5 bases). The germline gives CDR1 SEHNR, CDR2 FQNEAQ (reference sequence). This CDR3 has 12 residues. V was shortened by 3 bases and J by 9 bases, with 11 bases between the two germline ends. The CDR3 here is CASSFSPGAQYF. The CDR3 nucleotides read TGTGCCAGCAGCTTCAGCCCCGGGGCCCAGTACTTC.

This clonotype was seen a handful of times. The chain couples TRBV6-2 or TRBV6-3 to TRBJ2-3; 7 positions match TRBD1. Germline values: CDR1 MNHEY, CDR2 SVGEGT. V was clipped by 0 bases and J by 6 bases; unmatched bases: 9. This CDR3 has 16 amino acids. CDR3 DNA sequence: TGTGCCAGCAGTTACTCTGACAGGGCCCCAATGGATACGCAGTATTTT. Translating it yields CASSYSDRAPMDTQYF.

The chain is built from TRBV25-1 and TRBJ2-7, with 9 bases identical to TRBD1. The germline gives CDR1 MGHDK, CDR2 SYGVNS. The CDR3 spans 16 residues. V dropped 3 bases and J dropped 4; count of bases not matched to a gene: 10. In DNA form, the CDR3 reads TGTGCCAGCAGTGATACCTCCGGGACAGGGAGGTACGAGCAGTACTTC. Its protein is CASSDTSGTGRYEQYF.

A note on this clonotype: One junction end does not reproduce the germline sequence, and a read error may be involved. The CDR3 region has the DNA TGTGCCACCAGCGGAGATCCGACAGGCTCCTACGAGCAGTACTTC. Its translation: CATSGDPTGSYEQYF. The chain carries TRBV15 and TRBJ2-7; TRBD1 is a possible D gene (6 bases). The CDR3 runs to 15 residues. The germline V gene has CDR1 LNHNV and CDR2 YYDKDF (reference sequence).

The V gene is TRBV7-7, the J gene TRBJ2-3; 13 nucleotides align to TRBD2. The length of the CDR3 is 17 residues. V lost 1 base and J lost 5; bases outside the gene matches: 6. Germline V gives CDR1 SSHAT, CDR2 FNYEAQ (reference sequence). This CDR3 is CASSLGLAGGVGDTQYF. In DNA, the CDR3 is TGTGCCAGCAGCTTAGGACTAGCGGGGGGAGTTGGAGATACGCAGTATTTT.

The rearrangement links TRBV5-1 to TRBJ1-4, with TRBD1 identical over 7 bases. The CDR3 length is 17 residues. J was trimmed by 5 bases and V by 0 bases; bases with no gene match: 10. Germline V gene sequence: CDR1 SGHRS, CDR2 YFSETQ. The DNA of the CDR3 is TGCGCCAGCAGCTTGGTCCGCGCAGGGGGGACCAATGAAAAACTGTTTTTT. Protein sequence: CASSLVRAGGTNEKLFF.

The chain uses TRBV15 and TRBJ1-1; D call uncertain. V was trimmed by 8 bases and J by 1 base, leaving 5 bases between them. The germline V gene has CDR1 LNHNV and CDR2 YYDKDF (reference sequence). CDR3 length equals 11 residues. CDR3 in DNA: TGTGCCACCCGCGGGAACACTGAAGCTTTCTTT. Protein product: CATRGNTEAFF.

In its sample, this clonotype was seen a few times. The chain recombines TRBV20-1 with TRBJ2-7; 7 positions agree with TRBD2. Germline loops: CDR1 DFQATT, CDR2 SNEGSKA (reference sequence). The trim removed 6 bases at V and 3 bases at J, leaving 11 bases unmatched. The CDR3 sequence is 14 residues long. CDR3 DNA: TGCAGTGCCTACGCGCCTGGGGAGGGCTACGAGCAGTACTTC. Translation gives CSAYAPGEGYEQYF.

CDR3 nucleotide sequence: TGCGCCAGCAGCCTTGGACAGGGTGAGCAGTACGAGCAGTACTTC. This gives the protein CASSLGQGEQYEQYF. The V and J genes are TRBV4-1 and TRBJ2-5; 8 nucleotides agree with TRBD1. The DNA end is a closer match to TRBJ2-7, so the J assignment may be wrong. Germline V gene lookup returns CDR1 MGHRA and CDR2 YSYEKL. The CDR3 consists of 15 residues.

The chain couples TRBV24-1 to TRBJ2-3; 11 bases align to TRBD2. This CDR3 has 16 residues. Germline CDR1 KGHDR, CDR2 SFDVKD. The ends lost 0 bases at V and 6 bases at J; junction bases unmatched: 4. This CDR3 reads CATSDLTSGSYDTQYF. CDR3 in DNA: TGTGCCACCAGTGATTTGACTAGCGGGAGTTATGATACGCAGTATTTT.

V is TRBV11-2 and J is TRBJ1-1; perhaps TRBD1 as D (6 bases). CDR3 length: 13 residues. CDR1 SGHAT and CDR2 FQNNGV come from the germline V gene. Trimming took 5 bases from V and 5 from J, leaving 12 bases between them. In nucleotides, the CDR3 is TGTGCCAGCAGCGTTGCAGGGGCGACTGAAGCTTTCTTT. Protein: CASSVAGATEAFF. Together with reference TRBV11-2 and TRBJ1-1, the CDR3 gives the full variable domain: EAGVAQSPRYKIIEKRQSVAFWCNPISGHATLYWYQQILGQGPKLLIQFQNNGVVDDSQLPKDRFSAERLKGVDSTLKIQPAKLEDSAVYLCASSVAGATEAFFGQGTRLTVV.

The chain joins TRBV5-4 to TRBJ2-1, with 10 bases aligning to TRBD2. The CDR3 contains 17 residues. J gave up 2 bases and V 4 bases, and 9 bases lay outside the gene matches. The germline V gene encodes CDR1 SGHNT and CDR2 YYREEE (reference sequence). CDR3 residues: CASSPRASGGPYNEQFF. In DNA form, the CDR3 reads TGTGCCAGCAGCCCCCGGGCTAGCGGGGGTCCCTACAATGAGCAGTTCTTC.

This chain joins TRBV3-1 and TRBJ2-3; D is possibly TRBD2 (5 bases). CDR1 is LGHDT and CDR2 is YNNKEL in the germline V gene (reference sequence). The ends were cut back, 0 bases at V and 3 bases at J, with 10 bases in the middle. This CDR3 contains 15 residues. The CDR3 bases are TGTGCCAGCAGCCAAGATGGGAAGCGGACAGATACGCAGTATTTT. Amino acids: CASSQDGKRTDTQYF.

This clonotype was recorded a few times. The CDR3 bases are TGTGCCAGCAGCACCTGGGGAGGGCAAGACAAAGAGACCCAGTACTTC. Its protein product is CASSTWGGQDKETQYF. The chain employs TRBV7-6 and TRBJ2-5; 7 bases line up with TRBD2. Germline V gene data show CDR1 as SGHVS and CDR2 as FNYEAQ. The CDR3 covers 16 residues. The junction had 12 bases not matched to a gene; V was cut back by 5 bases and J by 3 bases.

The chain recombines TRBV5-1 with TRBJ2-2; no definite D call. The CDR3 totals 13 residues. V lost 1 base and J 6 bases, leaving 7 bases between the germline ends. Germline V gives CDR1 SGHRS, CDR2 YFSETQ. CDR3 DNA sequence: TGCGCCAGCAGCTTGCCAACCTCCGGGGAGCTGTTTTTT. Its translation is CASSLPTSGELFF.

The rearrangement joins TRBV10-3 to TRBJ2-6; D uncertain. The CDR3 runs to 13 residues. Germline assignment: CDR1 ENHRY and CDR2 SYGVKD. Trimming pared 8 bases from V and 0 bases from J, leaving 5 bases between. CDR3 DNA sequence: TGTGCCATCTGGAGCTCTGGGGCCAACGTCCTGACTTTC. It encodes CAIWSSGANVLTF.

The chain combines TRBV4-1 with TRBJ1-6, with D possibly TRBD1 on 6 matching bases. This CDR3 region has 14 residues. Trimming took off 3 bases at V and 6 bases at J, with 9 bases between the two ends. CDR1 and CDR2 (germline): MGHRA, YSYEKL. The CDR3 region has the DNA TGCGCCAGCAGCCATATAGGGGGTAATTCACCCCTCCACTTT. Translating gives CASSHIGGNSPLHF.

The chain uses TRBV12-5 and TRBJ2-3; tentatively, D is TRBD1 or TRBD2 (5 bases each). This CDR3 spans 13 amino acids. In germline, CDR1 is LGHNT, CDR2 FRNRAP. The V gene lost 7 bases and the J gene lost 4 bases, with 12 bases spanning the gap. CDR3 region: CASAPQGPDTQYF. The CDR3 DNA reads TGTGCTAGTGCCCCGCAGGGACCAGATACGCAGTATTTT.

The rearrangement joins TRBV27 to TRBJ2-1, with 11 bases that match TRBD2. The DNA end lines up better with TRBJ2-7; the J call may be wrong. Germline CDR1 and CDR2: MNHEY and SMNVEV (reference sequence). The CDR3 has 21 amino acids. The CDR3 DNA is TGTGCCAGCAGTCCTCGGAGGCGCGGGCTAGCGGGGGGTAGCTCCTACAATGAGCAGTACTTC. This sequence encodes CASSPRRRGLAGGSSYNEQYF.

The CDR3: CSGQGAEAFF. In nucleotides, the CDR3 is TGCAGCGGGCAGGGGGCAGAAGCTTTCTTT. The chain joins TRBV29-1 to TRBJ1-1; TRBD1 aligns across 8 bases. J was trimmed by 8 bases and V by 7 bases; bases with no gene match: 3. Germline loops: CDR1 SQVTM, CDR2 ANQGSEA. This CDR3 has 10 residues.